This TCR beta chain was found in a study of blood T cell repertoires in COVID-19. Looking at the study overall: COVID-19 samples from acute and convalescent phases originated in the United States, Italy and Spain. PBMCs, B-cell-depleted T cells, or T cells provided the cDNA or gDNA that made up the material.

As processed by the authors: Amplification of reference gene primers provided the estimated nucleated cell counts. Profiling relied on immunoSEQ multiplex PCR, and the TCRdb table lists in-frame clones only, not all of them. V and J calls and clone size are given by that table; D and trimming were obtained from the DNA. The data contain 110,000 or so clones, about 85% of them singletons. The CDR3 is made up of 15 amino acids. The germline V gene encodes CDR1 SGHRS and CDR2 YFSETQ. Trimming stripped 0 bases from V and 1 base from J, with 8 bases between. Sequenced material: peripheral blood. This clonotype was sampled from a human donor in a cohort sampled during active COVID-19. The chain joins TRBV5-1 to TRBJ1-5; maybe TRBD1 (5 bases). For the CDR3, the DNA is TGCGCCAGCAGCTTGGGGGGCGGAAGCAATCAGCCCCAGCATTTT. It codes for CASSLGGGSNQPQHF.